This T cell receptor (beta chain) comes out of a study of blood T cell repertoires in COVID-19. Produced via immunoSEQ multiplex PCR; TCRdb's table is partial and in-frame only. The sample lists under 150,000 clones, more than 75% occurring once. The germline V gene encodes CDR1 MGHRA and CDR2 YSYEKL. The CDR3 is 16 residues long. V gave up 6 bases and J gave up 6 bases, with 23 bases separating them. This clone was seen only once. This receptor was obtained from a man aged 45 to 65 with active COVID-19. Material for sequencing was peripheral blood. The chain combines TRBV4-1 with TRBJ1-2; a possible D gene is TRBD1 (6 bases). The CDR3 region has the DNA TGCGCCAGCAGTCCCCAAGATGCGGACAGTGTGAATGGCTACACCTTC. It is translated as CASSPQDADSVNGYTF.